The 23 T cell receptor beta chains below were found in one sample sequenced in a study of CD8+ T cells in alopecia areata (dated by TCRdb to 2016 to 2018). The library relied on the immunoSEQ multiplex PCR assay. RNA was extracted from all samples and reverse transcribed into cDNA as template for TCR sequencing. TCRdb carries this immuneACCESS record with in-frame sequences only. Its versions omit some clonotypes, under half of them owing to an unresolved V gene in the studies checked, with the rest unexplained. The sample comprises about 270,000 clones, and every one was counted more than once. 1.2% of the sample comes from the top ten. Cells from pooled mouse cutaneous lymph nodes were stained for CD4, CD8alpha, NKG2D, NKG2ACE and other markers and then sorted on a BD Influx. Sequencing used CD4+ T cells sorted from a lymph node. Every receptor here comes from a C3H/HeJ mouse with alopecia areata. The MHC haplotype carried by mice of this strain is H2-k.

In this sample, this clone turned up a few times. Germline and genes: mouse. Coverage ceases 4 residues before the CDR3 finishes, and the germline J gene fills in the end. The J gene is TRBJ2-7, the V gene TRBV5; 11 bases fit TRBD1. The CDR3 has 14 amino acids. CDR1 and CDR2 (germline): LGHNA, YNLKQL (reference sequence). The sequenced CDR3 bases are TGTGCCAGCAGCCCGGACAGGGGGCGCGAT. Translation: CASSPDRGRD. The CDR3 in full is CASSPDRGRDEQYF.

As regards this clone: Here the gene names and germline are mouse. Coverage ceases 4 residues before the CDR3 finishes, and the germline J gene fills in the end. The gene calls are TRBV19 and TRBJ2-5, with 10 bases that match TRBD2. In germline, CDR1 is FNHDT, CDR2 SITEND (reference sequence). The CDR3 loop spans 17 amino acids. V lost 5 bases, J lost 0 bases, and 9 bases stayed unmatched. The CDR3: CASRHPTGGPNQDTQYF. The CDR3 DNA, read in part, is TGTGCCAGCAGACATCCGACTGGGGGGCCAAACCAAGAC. The full variable domain, in which reference TRBV19 and TRBJ2-5 provide the parts outside the CDR3, is GGIITQTPKFLIGQEGQKLTLKCQQNFNHDTMYWYRQDSGKGLRLIYYSITENDLQKGDLSEGYDASREKKSSFSLTVTSAQKNEMAVFLCASRHPTGGPNQDTQYFGPGTRLLVL.

As to this clone: Gene names follow the mouse nomenclature. The CDR3 end falls 4 residues outside the read, so it is completed with the germline J gene. The chain joins TRBV13-2 to TRBJ2-5; 8 bases match TRBD2. Germline CDR1 NNHNN, CDR2 SYGAGS (reference sequence). The CDR3 spans 14 residues. V lost 3 bases, J lost 2 bases, and 2 bases stayed unmatched. The part of the CDR3 DNA that was read is TGTGCCAGCGGTGGCTGGGGGGCCCAAGAC. Amino acids: CASGGWGAQD. The full CDR3 reads CASGGWGAQDTQYF.

This clone has just a few counts. Mouse gene names and germline throughout. The CDR3 is cut off 4 residues early in the read; its end comes from the germline J gene. The J gene is TRBJ1-2, the V gene TRBV13-1; D possibly corresponds to TRBD1 (5 bases). Germline V gene lookup returns CDR1 NSHNY and CDR2 SYGAGN. The CDR3 has 13 amino acids. Between the trimmed V and J ends, which lost 2 bases and 3 bases, there was a span of 8 bases. CDR3 amino acids: CASSETDYSDYTF. The covered CDR3 bases are TGTGCCAGCAGTGAGACAGATTACTCC.

In its sample, this clone was seen a few times. Mouse gene names and germline throughout. The CDR3 goes on 4 residues after the read ends, and that part is filled in from the germline J gene. This chain joins TRBV31 and TRBJ2-4; 7 nucleotides line up with TRBD1. The CDR3 is 15 amino acids. Looked up from germline, CDR1 is GKSSPN and CDR2 is SITVG. V shed 1 base, J shed 0 bases, and the junction held 4 bases outside the gene matches. The DNA read from the CDR3 is TGTGCCTGGAGTCCCGGGACAGCTAGTCAAAAC. It translates to CAWSPGTASQN. The CDR3 in full is CAWSPGTASQNTLYF. Supplemented by reference TRBV31 and TRBJ2-4, the full variable domain reads AQTIHQWPVAEIKAVGSPLSLGCTIKGKSSPNLYWYWQATGGTLQQLFYSITVGQVESVVQLNLSASRPKDDQFILSTEKLLLSHSGFYLCAWSPGTASQNTLYFGAGTRLSVL.

This clone was seen ten or more times. These gene names are mouse names. The read falls 3 residues short of the CDR3 end, and the missing part is taken from the germline J gene. Within the sample, other DNA sequences also encode this same CDR3. V and J are TRBV13-1 and TRBJ1-6; TRBD1 agrees at 7 bases. TRBJ1-6 is placed among ORFs of uncertain function. V lost 3 bases to trimming and J lost 7 bases; unmatched junction nucleotides: 1. In germline, CDR1 is NSHNY, CDR2 SYGAGN. This CDR3 region has 13 residues. The CDR3 loop is CASSGQGNSPLYF. The sequenced part of the CDR3 DNA is TGTGCCAGCAGTGGACAGGGAAATTCGCCC.

To note about this clone: The genes are named according to mouse. The read halts 4 residues ahead of the CDR3 end, with the missing end drawn from the germline J gene. The chain has TRBV5 and TRBJ2-3; 10 positions agree with TRBD2. The ends lost 0 bases at V and 3 bases at J; junction bases unmatched: 3. Germline CDR1 and CDR2: LGHNA and YNLKQL (reference sequence). The CDR3 runs 16 residues. Incomplete CDR3 DNA: TGTGCCAGCAGCCAAGAAGCTGGGGGGGCGGCAGAA. Protein sequence: CASSQEAGGAAE. The full-length CDR3 reads as CASSQEAGGAAETLYF.

To note about this clone: The genes and germline here are from mouse. Read coverage stops 3 residues before the CDR3 terminus; the germline J gene supplies the remainder. The same CDR3 can be traced to other DNA sequences in this sample. This chain links TRBV13-1 with TRBJ1-6; tentative D call: TRBD1 (6 bases). TRBJ1-6 is an ORF, and what it does is uncertain. With 0 bases removed from V and 8 bases from J, the gap between germline ends came to 6 bases. The CDR3 length is 13 residues. CDR1 and CDR2 (germline): NSHNY, SYGAGN. The CDR3 here is CASSDEGDSPLYF. The covered CDR3 bases are TGTGCCAGCAGTGATGAGGGGGATTCGCCC.

A few counts support this clone. The listed genes are named as in mouse. The read falls 4 residues short of the CDR3 end, and the missing part is taken from the germline J gene. The rearrangement uses TRBV31 and TRBJ2-2; perhaps TRBD2 as D (6 bases). Germline V gene lookup returns CDR1 GKSSPN and CDR2 SITVG. Trimming shortened V by 3 bases and J by 1 base, and 12 bases separated the two germline ends. The CDR3 contains 15 residues. Incomplete CDR3 DNA: TGTGCCTGGAGCCCATCACTGGGAAACACCGGG. Translating it yields CAWSPSLGNTG. The whole CDR3 protein reads CAWSPSLGNTGQLYF.

This clone came up a few times. Gene names and germline match the mouse. Read data end 4 residues before the CDR3 end; the end is taken from the germline J gene. The chain links TRBV13-1 to TRBJ1-2; unclear D gene. Germline-derived CDR1 and CDR2 are NSHNY and SYGAGN. The CDR3 is made up of 11 amino acids. CDR3 residues: CASSDKSDYTF. The CDR3 DNA, read in part, is TGTGCCAGCAGTGATAAGTCC.

A remark on this clone: Gene names denote mouse genes. The missing CDR3 end, 4 residues past where the read stops, is filled in from the germline J gene. The rearrangement uses TRBV13-2 and TRBJ2-3; D not certain. The CDR3 length is 13 residues. Germline lookup yields CDR1 NNHNN and CDR2 SYGAGS (reference sequence). The sequenced CDR3 bases are TGTGCCAGCGGTGATTCTTATGGAGAA. It specifies CASGDSYGE. The entire CDR3 protein reads CASGDSYGETLYF.

Regarding this clone: Germline and genes: mouse. The read finishes 4 residues shy of the CDR3 end, and the germline J gene is used to complete it. This chain joins TRBV19 and TRBJ2-3, with D possibly being TRBD2 (7 bases). Germline V gene data show CDR1 as FNHDT and CDR2 as SITEND (reference sequence). V dropped 3 bases and J dropped 1 base, with 12 bases sitting between them. This CDR3 spans 15 amino acids. The part of the CDR3 DNA that was read is TGTGCCAGCAGTAAGGGGGGCGAAGGTGCAGAA. It yields the protein CASSKGGEGAE. The full CDR3 is CASSKGGEGAETLYF.

Only a few counts were recorded for this clone. Gene names follow the mouse nomenclature. The read halts 4 residues ahead of the CDR3 end, with the missing end drawn from the germline J gene. The genes are TRBV1 and TRBJ2-4, with D uncertain. CDR1 is NSQYPW and CDR2 is LRSPGD in the germline V gene (reference sequence). The CDR3 is 14 residues long. Trimming stripped 0 bases from V and 1 base from J, with 5 bases between. The CDR3: CTCSADVGQNTLYF. The sequenced CDR3 bases are TGCACCTGCAGTGCAGATGTGGGTCAAAAC.

This clone was seen at least ten times. A much larger clone differs by one base, so this may be a read error. Mouse names are used for the genes. In the same sample, other DNA sequences code for this CDR3. This CDR3 reads CASSRDRGNYAEQFF. Partial CDR3 DNA: TGTGCTAGCAGTAGGGACAGGGGGAACTATGCT. The V call is TRBV17, the J call TRBJ2-1; 10 nucleotides align to TRBD1. The missing CDR3 end, 4 residues past where the read stops, is filled in from the germline J gene. V was pared by 3 bases and J by 1 base, with 0 bases of the junction left unmatched. Per the germline V gene, CDR1 is MNHDT and CDR2 is YYDKIL. This CDR3 contains 15 residues.

The sample holds a few counts of this clone. Gene labels here are mouse ones. The read finishes 4 residues shy of the CDR3 end, and the germline J gene is used to complete it. The rearrangement joins TRBV19 to TRBJ2-1, with TRBD1 identical over 9 bases. Germline V CDR1 and CDR2: FNHDT, SITEND (reference sequence). V lost 6 bases, J lost 3 bases, and 4 bases stayed unmatched. This CDR3 comprises 14 residues. Here the CDR3 reads CASNPQGAYAEQFF. The sequenced CDR3 bases are TGTGCCAGCAACCCACAGGGGGCCTATGCT.

Details on this clone: Gene names and germline match the mouse. CDR3 sequence: CASGTGLYEQYF. CDR3 DNA (partial): TGTGCCAGCGGTACTGGGCTTTAT. The chain employs TRBV13-2 and TRBJ2-7, with TRBD2 as a possible D gene (6 bases). The observed sequence ends 4 residues before the CDR3 terminus, with the missing tail filled in from the germline J gene. This CDR3 spans 12 amino acids. Germline CDR1 is NNHNN and CDR2 is SYGAGS (reference sequence).

This clone was picked up a small number of times. Gene labels here are mouse ones. The CDR3 is cut off 4 residues early in the read; its end comes from the germline J gene. The J gene is TRBJ2-5, the V gene TRBV19, with 7 bases matching TRBD1. This CDR3 is 14 amino acids long. Germline V gene data show CDR1 as FNHDT and CDR2 as SITEND (reference sequence). J was trimmed by 1 base and V by 5 bases; bases with no gene match: 4. The CDR3 loop is CASRPTGDQDTQYF. The sequenced part of the CDR3 DNA is TGTGCCAGCAGACCCACAGGGGACCAAGAC.

Regarding this clone: Germline and genes: mouse. The CDR3 goes on 4 residues after the read ends, and that part is filled in from the germline J gene. This chain joins TRBV13-1 and TRBJ1-1, with 7 bases fitting TRBD1. The CDR3 extends over 14 amino acids. V was clipped by 0 bases and J by 4 bases; unmatched bases: 3. Germline CDR1 NSHNY, CDR2 SYGAGN. This chain's CDR3 is CASSDEGGATEVFF. The part of the CDR3 DNA that was read is TGTGCCAGCAGTGATGAAGGGGGCGCCACA.

Worth noting for this clone: These gene names are mouse names. The CDR3 end is not reached by the read, which stops 4 residues before it; the germline J gene fills it in. This chain joins TRBV19 and TRBJ2-1, with TRBD2 identical over 10 bases. Germline CDR1 FNHDT, CDR2 SITEND (reference sequence). This CDR3 is built from 15 residues. J gave up 5 bases and V 3 bases, and 5 bases lay outside the gene matches. CDR3 bases read: TGTGCCAGCAGTAGACTGGGGGGATTCGATGCT. Translation gives CASSRLGGFDA. The entire CDR3 sequence reads CASSRLGGFDAEQFF. Supplemented by reference TRBV19 and TRBJ2-1, the full variable domain reads GGIITQTPKFLIGQEGQKLTLKCQQNFNHDTMYWYRQDSGKGLRLIYYSITENDLQKGDLSEGYDASREKKSSFSLTVTSAQKNEMAVFLCASSRLGGFDAEQFFGPGTRLTVL.

This clone was seen a handful of times. Mouse germline and gene names are used. The CDR3 goes on 4 residues after the read ends, and that part is filled in from the germline J gene. The V gene is TRBV17, the J gene TRBJ2-5; 10 nucleotides line up with TRBD2. CDR1 and CDR2 from the germline V gene are MNHDT and YYDKIL. This CDR3 has 17 amino acids. V lost 0 bases and J lost 1; bases outside the gene matches: 4. Here the CDR3 reads CASSRERTGGHQDTQYF. The DNA read from the CDR3 is TGTGCTAGCAGTAGAGAGAGGACTGGGGGCCACCAAGAC.

This clone was found a few times. Mouse germline and gene names are used. The read ends 4 residues shy of where the CDR3 ends; the end is completed using the germline J gene. The sample carries other DNA sequences with the same CDR3. This chain joins TRBV31 and TRBJ1-2; D gene ambiguous. Per the germline V gene, CDR1 is GKSSPN and CDR2 is SITVG. The CDR3 totals 14 residues. Trimming stripped 0 bases from V and 0 bases from J, with 8 bases between. The CDR3 sequence is CAWSLNSANSDYTF. The sequenced part of the CDR3 DNA is TGTGCCTGGAGTCTCAACAGTGCAAACTCC.

This clone was seen a few times. Mouse gene names apply. From the germline J gene comes the end of the CDR3, since the read stops 3 residues before it. The rearrangement uses TRBV19 and TRBJ1-6; 8 bases match TRBD1. TRBJ1-6 has ORF status, its function being uncertain. This CDR3 has 15 amino acids. V was clipped by 5 bases and J by 3 bases; unmatched bases: 4. CDR1 FNHDT and CDR2 SITEND come from the germline V gene (reference sequence). CDR3 DNA (partial): TGTGCCAGCAGCTCCGGACAGGGCTATAATTCGCCC. Encoded protein: CASSSGQGYNSP. The CDR3 in its entirety is CASSSGQGYNSPLYF.

About this clone: Gene names are the mouse ones. The read terminates 4 residues ahead of where the CDR3 ends, so the germline J gene completes it. This chain joins TRBV19 and TRBJ2-5, with TRBD2 matching 12 bases. This CDR3 contains 14 residues. Germline lookup yields CDR1 FNHDT and CDR2 SITEND (reference sequence). CDR3 in amino acids: CASKDWGGEDTQYF. The part of the CDR3 DNA that was read is TGTGCCAGCAAGGACTGGGGGGGAGAAGAC.